This TCR beta chain came from a study of T cell repertoires in cytomegalovirus infection. Across the whole study: CMV epitopes that were recently identified and HLA-C-restricted were used alongside well-studied HLA-B-restricted ones. From public TCR beta signatures came an indication of both CMV infection and matching HLA type.

This clonotype was counted ten times or more. What it binds is unknown. From the reads, TCRdb called clonotypes with MiXCR, one entry per CDR3 protein. The sample carries around 430,000 distinct CDR3 sequences, about 42% recorded once. The V gene lost 2 bases and the J gene lost 4 bases, with 9 bases spanning the gap. This CDR3 spans 15 amino acids. The germline gives CDR1 SGHTA, CDR2 FQGNSA. Findings and caveats of the study: Cumulative public TCR beta family frequency identified CMV carriers with the relevant HLA. HLA-C-restricted CMV-specific TCR beta clonotypes prevailed in the ex vivo response.

The sequences come from cultured PBMCs, collected from culture after CMV antigen stimulation. The clonotype comes from a human donor in good health (CMV status not recorded). Some clones in this sample may be carry-over from other donors' samples. The chain combines TRBV7-2 with TRBJ2-6; D unclear. As DNA, the CDR3 is TGTGCCAGCAGCTTACAGGCAGTCGGGGCCAACGTCCTGACTTTC. Protein: CASSLQAVGANVLTF.